These 13 T cell receptor beta chains came from one sample sequenced in a study of low-dose radiotherapy and immunotherapy resistance in tumors. Primers used for first-strand cDNA, a TRAV- and TRBV-specific set, covered both alpha and beta chains. TCR amplification ran 15 to 25 PCR cycles using constant-region and V-primer adapter primers. TCRdb recomputed calls from the reads with MiXCR, one row per CDR3 protein. This sample yields 50,000 or so distinct CDR3 sequences, of which 20% to 25% are seen a single time; around 6.5% belongs to the top ten. Time point described: after trial treatment. The treatment is: LDRT plus nivolumab, ipilimumab, low-dose cyclophosphamide and aspirin (RACIN trial). Here the sequenced sample was PBMCs, taken after low-dose radiotherapy plus immunotherapy. Source of these receptors: a male donor with prostate cancer.

The rearrangement joins TRBV12-3 or TRBV12-4 to TRBJ1-1; TRBD1 agrees at 7 bases. The CDR3 covers 15 residues. The J segment lost 13 bases and the V segment lost 7 bases, leaving 21 bases of the junction unmatched. CDR3 sequence: CASNQGQANTEAFFF. CDR3 in DNA: TGTGCCAGCAACCAAGGACAGGCCAACACTGAAGCTTTTTTCTTT.

The table lists this clonotype with many counts. The chain combines TRBV4-3 with TRBJ1-2; D is perhaps TRBD1 (5 bases). From germline, CDR1 is LGHNA and CDR2 YSLEER. The CDR3 runs to 15 residues. V lost 0 bases and J lost 5, with 13 bases in between. CDR3 nucleotide sequence: TGCGCCAGCAGCCAAGATTGGGGCAGAACTTATGGCTACACCTTC. Its translation: CASSQDWGRTYGYTF.

With respect to this clonotype: The DNA is omitted, as the CDR3 cannot be located on it reliably, and the CDR3 follows TCRdb's listing. CDR3 protein: CASSIYLCSVALTPGNDNEQFF. The chain has TRBV9 and TRBJ2-1; the D call TRBD1 from the table was never checked on the DNA. Germline CDR1 SGDLS, CDR2 YYNGEE. Counting both end residues, the CDR3 totals 22 amino acids.

Ten or more counts support this clonotype. V usage is TRBV29-1 and J usage is TRBJ1-1; D not resolved. Trimming left V 7 bases short and J 0 bases short, with 12 bases between. Germline assignment: CDR1 SQVTM and CDR2 ANQGSEA. The length of the CDR3 is 13 residues. In nucleotides, the CDR3 is TGCAGCGGACGGATCGATATGAACACTGAAGCTTTCTTT. Translation gives CSGRIDMNTEAFF.

This clonotype was observed many times. The chain is built from TRBV7-9 and TRBJ2-1; 8 bases are shared with TRBD2. With 4 bases clipped from V and 4 bases from J, the junction kept 3 bases outside the gene matches. CDR3 size: 14 residues. Germline CDR1 and CDR2: SEHNR and FQNEAQ (reference sequence). The CDR3 sequence is CASSYGGAYNEQFF. For the CDR3, the DNA is TGTGCCAGCAGCTACGGGGGGGCTTACAATGAGCAGTTCTTC.

The chain uses TRBV28 and TRBJ1-1, with D unresolved. This CDR3 comprises 15 residues. V was shortened by 1 base and J by 2 bases, with 11 bases between the two germline ends. Germline CDR1 reads MDHEN; CDR2 reads SYDVKM. The CDR3 sequence: CASSLFPAPNTEAFF. CDR3 nucleotides: TGTGCCAGCAGTTTATTTCCAGCGCCCAACACTGAAGCTTTCTTT.

The table lists this clonotype with many counts. One junction end does not reproduce the germline sequence, and a read error may be involved. The genes are TRBV5-1 and TRBJ2-1; 9 nucleotides align to TRBD2. CDR1 and CDR2 from the germline V gene are SGHRS and YFSETQ. CDR3 length equals 17 residues. The CDR3 is CASSIRGLAESYNEQFF. CDR3 nucleotides: TGTGCCAGCAGCATACGGGGACTAGCAGAGTCCTACAATGAGCAGTTCTTC.

Turning to this clonotype: A read error likely explains this, since a far larger clone differs by one base. V and J are TRBV11-3 and TRBJ2-7; 10 nucleotides agree with TRBD1. Germline values: CDR1 SGHNT, CDR2 YENEEA. CDR3 length: 15 amino acids. CDR3 in amino acids: CVSSARTGGSYEQYF. CDR3 nucleotides: TGTGTCAGCAGCGCGCGGACAGGGGGATCCTACGAGCAGTACTTC. Full variable domain (outside the CDR3, taken from reference TRBV11-3 and TRBJ2-7): EAGVVQSPRYKIIEKKQPVAFWCNPISGHNTLYWYLQNLGQGPELLIRYENEEAVDDSQLPKDRFSAERLKGVDSTLKIQPAELGDSAVYLCVSSARTGGSYEQYFGPGTRLTVT.

In this sample, this clonotype turned up many times. V usage is TRBV19 and J usage is TRBJ1-3; a weak D match, TRBD1 (5 bases). This CDR3 comprises 13 residues. Germline lookup yields CDR1 LNHDA and CDR2 SQIVND (reference sequence). The V end was cut by 5 bases, the J end by 4 bases, with 9 bases between. CDR3 protein: CASSPGAGNTIYF. In DNA form, the CDR3 reads TGTGCCAGTAGTCCTGGGGCGGGAAACACCATATATTTT.

Ten or more counts support this clonotype. This chain uses TRBV7-6 with TRBJ2-5, with 8 bases lining up with TRBD2. Trimming removed 5 bases from V and 4 bases from J; junction bases left unmatched: 15. The CDR3 is 17 amino acids. Germline CDR1 and CDR2: SGHVS and FNYEAQ. This CDR3 is CASSLVSLVAGPETQYF. The DNA for the CDR3 is TGTGCCAGCAGCCTCGTGTCGCTTGTAGCGGGGCCAGAGACCCAGTACTTC.

At least ten counts were recorded for this clonotype. This sequence joins TRBV6-2 or TRBV6-3 and TRBJ1-1, with D perhaps TRBD1 (6 bases). Looked up from germline, CDR1 is MNHEY and CDR2 is SVGEGT. V lost 7 bases to trimming and J lost 5 bases, with 11 bases between them. The CDR3 has 12 residues. The CDR3 sequence is CASIEGGTEAFF. The CDR3 region has the DNA TGTGCCAGCATAGAGGGGGGGACTGAAGCTTTCTTT.

This chain connects TRBV20-1 to TRBJ2-7; D is ambiguous. This CDR3 region has 15 residues. Germline V CDR1 and CDR2: DFQATT, SNEGSKA (reference sequence). CDR3 residues: CSGRTGGSSSYEQYF. The CDR3 nucleotides read TGCAGCGGTAGGACGGGCGGAAGCAGCTCCTACGAGCAGTACTTC.

This clonotype was observed at least ten times. This sequence joins TRBV9 and TRBJ2-3; tentatively, D is TRBD1 (6 bases). V lost 3 bases and J 0 bases, leaving 23 bases between the germline ends. This CDR3 has 19 residues. Germline V gene data show CDR1 as SGDLS and CDR2 as YYNGEE. CDR3 protein: CASSARPFGQQTSTDTQYF. The CDR3 region has the DNA TGTGCCAGCAGCGCCAGACCCTTCGGACAGCAAACTAGCACAGATACGCAGTATTTT. The complete variable domain, with remaining parts taken from reference TRBV9 and TRBJ2-3, reads DSGVTQTPKHLITATGQRVTLRCSPRSGDLSVYWYQQSLDQGLQFLIQYYNGEERAKGNILERFSAQQFPDLHSELNLSSLELGDSALYFCASSARPFGQQTSTDTQYFGPGTRLTVL.